Below are 9 T cell receptor beta chains sequenced from a single sample in a study of blood T cell repertoires in COVID-19. This table comes from immunoSEQ multiplex PCR, and its TCRdb copy is limited to in-frame clones, with some not included. Of roughly 240,000 clones detected, approximately 88% appear once; the ten largest clones hold over 2%. Sequencing was performed on PBMCs or T cells enriched from blood (not recorded which). The receptors shown here come from a woman aged 40 to 49 with acute COVID-19.

The chain has TRBV12-5 and TRBJ2-2; 12 nucleotides align to TRBD2. Germline trimming cut 6 bases from V and 7 bases from J; bases unmatched to any gene: 9. CDR1 is LGHNT and CDR2 is FRNRAP in the germline V gene. The CDR3 covers 16 residues. CDR3 loop: CASGLLAGGGGGELFF. The CDR3 bases are TGTGCTAGTGGACTCCTAGCGGGAGGGGGTGGCGGGGAGCTGTTTTTT.

J is TRBJ2-2 and V is TRBV7-2, with a weak D call TRBD1 (6 bases). V was pared by 1 base and J by 1 base, with 7 bases between. Germline values: CDR1 SGHTA, CDR2 FQGNSA. CDR3 size: 15 residues. In DNA, the CDR3 is TGTGCCAGCAGCTTAGTAGGGGGGAACACCGGGGAGCTGTTTTTT. This encodes CASSLVGGNTGELFF.

A remark on this clone: Mismatch with germline at one junction end may stem from a read error. V gene TRBV12-3 or TRBV12-4 combines with J gene TRBJ1-1; TRBD1 aligns across 10 bases. The CDR3 is 12 amino acids. The CDR3: CASSFPTGGIVF. CDR3 DNA sequence: TGTGCCAGCAGTTTTCCGACAGGGGGCATAGTCTTT.

V usage is TRBV7-6 and J usage is TRBJ1-1; 7 positions match TRBD1. CDR3 size: 12 residues. V dropped 0 bases and J dropped 10; count of bases not matched to a gene: 2. Germline V gene lookup returns CDR1 SGHVS and CDR2 FNYEAQ. The CDR3 loop reads CASSLARGPAFF. As DNA, the CDR3 is TGTGCCAGCAGCTTAGCGAGGGGGCCAGCTTTCTTT. Drawing the rest from reference TRBV7-6 and TRBJ1-1, the complete variable domain is GAGVSQSPRYKVTKRGQDVALRCDPISGHVSLYWYRQALGQGPEFLTYFNYEAQQDKSGLPNDRFSAERPEGSISTLTIQRTEQRDSAMYRCASSLARGPAFFGQGTRLTVV.

This chain links TRBV5-1 with TRBJ2-3; D perhaps matches TRBD1 (5 bases). CDR1 SGHRS and CDR2 YFSETQ come from the germline V gene. This CDR3 has 14 amino acids. Trimming left V 1 base short and J 4 bases short, with 10 bases between. The DNA for the CDR3 is TGCGCCAGCAGCTTGCGGCAGGGTGCAGATACGCAGTATTTT. Its protein product is CASSLRQGADTQYF.

The V and J genes are TRBV11-3 and TRBJ1-6; weak D call: TRBD1 (5 bases). The CDR3 spans 15 residues. V was shortened by 2 bases and J by 10 bases, with 15 bases between the two germline ends. In germline, CDR1 is SGHNT, CDR2 YENEEA. The DNA of the CDR3 is TGTGCCAGCAGCTTACCTTTGGGGGGTGCCTCACCCCTCCACTTT. It specifies CASSLPLGGASPLHF.

The chain links TRBV6-2 or TRBV6-3 to TRBJ2-1; 9 nucleotides line up with TRBD1. The length of the CDR3 is 15 residues. Unmatched junction bases numbered 10, after V lost 6 bases and J lost 7 bases. Germline V gene data show CDR1 as MNHEY and CDR2 as SVGEGT. The CDR3 region has the DNA TGTGCCAGCAGCTCTGGACAGGGGCGGAGGAATGAGCAGTTCTTC. It is translated as CASSSGQGRRNEQFF.

The chain links TRBV10-3 to TRBJ1-1; possibly TRBD1 for D (6 bases). The V end lost 2 bases, the J end lost 4 bases, and 11 bases lay between the germline ends. The CDR3 is 14 amino acids. Germline CDR1 reads ENHRY; CDR2 reads SYGVKD. CDR3 sequence reads: CAISEPLQGTEAFF. CDR3 nucleotides: TGTGCCATCAGTGAGCCGTTACAGGGCACTGAAGCTTTCTTT.

The chain couples TRBV7-2 to TRBJ1-2; D remains unclear. V was clipped by 5 bases and J by 3 bases, with 13 bases between them. The CDR3 sequence is 14 residues long. CDR1 is SGHTA, CDR2 FQGNSA, per germline. CDR3 in amino acids: CASSPAAVDYGYTF. As DNA, the CDR3 is TGTGCCAGCAGCCCCGCCGCCGTAGACTATGGCTACACCTTC.